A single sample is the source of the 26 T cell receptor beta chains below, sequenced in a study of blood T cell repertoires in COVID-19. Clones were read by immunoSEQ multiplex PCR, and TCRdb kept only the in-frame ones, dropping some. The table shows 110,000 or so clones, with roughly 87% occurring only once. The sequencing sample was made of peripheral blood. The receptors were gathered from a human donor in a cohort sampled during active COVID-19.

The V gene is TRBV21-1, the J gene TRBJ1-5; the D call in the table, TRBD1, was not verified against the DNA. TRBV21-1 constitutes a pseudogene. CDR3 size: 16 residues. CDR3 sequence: CASSKRSAWAWQPQHF. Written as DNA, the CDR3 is TGTGCCAGCAGCAAAAGATCGGCATGGGCTTGGCAGCCCCAGCATTTT.

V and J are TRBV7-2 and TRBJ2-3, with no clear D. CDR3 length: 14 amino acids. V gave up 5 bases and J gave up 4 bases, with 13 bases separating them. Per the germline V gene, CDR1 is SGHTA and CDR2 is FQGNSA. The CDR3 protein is CASSRRSPADTQYF. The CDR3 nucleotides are TGTGCCAGCAGCAGAAGGAGTCCGGCAGATACGCAGTATTTT.

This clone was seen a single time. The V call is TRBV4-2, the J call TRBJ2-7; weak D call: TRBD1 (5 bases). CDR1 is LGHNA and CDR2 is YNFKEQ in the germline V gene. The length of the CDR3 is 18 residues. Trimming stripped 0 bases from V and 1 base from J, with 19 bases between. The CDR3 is CASSQDADEWQGSYEQYF. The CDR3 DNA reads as TGTGCCAGCAGCCAAGATGCCGATGAATGGCAGGGATCCTACGAGCAGTACTTC.

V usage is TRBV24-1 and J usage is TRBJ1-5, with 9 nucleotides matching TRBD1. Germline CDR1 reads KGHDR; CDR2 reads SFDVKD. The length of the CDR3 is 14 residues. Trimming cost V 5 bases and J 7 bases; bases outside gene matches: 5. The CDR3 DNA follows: TGTGCCACCAGTGGGACAGGGGTTATGCAGCCCCAGCATTTT. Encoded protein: CATSGTGVMQPQHF.

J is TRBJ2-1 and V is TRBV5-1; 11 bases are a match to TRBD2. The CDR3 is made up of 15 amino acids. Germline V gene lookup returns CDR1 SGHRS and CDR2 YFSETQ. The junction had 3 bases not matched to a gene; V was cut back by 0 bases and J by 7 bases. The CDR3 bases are TGCGCCAGCAGCTTGGCGGCTAGCGGGGGGAATGAGCAGTTCTTC. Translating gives CASSLAASGGNEQFF.

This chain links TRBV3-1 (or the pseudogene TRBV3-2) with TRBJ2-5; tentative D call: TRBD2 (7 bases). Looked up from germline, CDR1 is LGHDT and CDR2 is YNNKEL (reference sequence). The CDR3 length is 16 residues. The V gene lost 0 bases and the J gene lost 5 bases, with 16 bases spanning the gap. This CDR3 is CASSQDGQGRGETQYF. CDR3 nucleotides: TGTGCCAGCAGCCAAGATGGTCAGGGGAGGGGGGAGACCCAGTACTTC.

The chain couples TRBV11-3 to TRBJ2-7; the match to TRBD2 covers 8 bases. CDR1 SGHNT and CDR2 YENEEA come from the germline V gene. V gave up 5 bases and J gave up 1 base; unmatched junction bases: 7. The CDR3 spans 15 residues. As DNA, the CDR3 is TGTGCCAGCAGCAAGTTAGCGGGGTCGTCCTACGAGCAGTACTTC. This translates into CASSKLAGSSYEQYF.

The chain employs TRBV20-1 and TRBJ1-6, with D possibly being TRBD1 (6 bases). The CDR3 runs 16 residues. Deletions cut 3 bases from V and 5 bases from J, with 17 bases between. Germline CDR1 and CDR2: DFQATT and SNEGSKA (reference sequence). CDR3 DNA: TGCAGTGCTAGTTTAGGGGGGGACGTGGATAATTCACCCCTCCACTTT. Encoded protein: CSASLGGDVDNSPLHF.

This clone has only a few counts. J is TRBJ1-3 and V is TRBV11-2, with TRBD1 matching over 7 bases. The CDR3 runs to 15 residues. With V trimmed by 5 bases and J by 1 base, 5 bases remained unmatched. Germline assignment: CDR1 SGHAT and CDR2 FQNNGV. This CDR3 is CASSAYRGSGNTIYF. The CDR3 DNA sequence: TGTGCCAGCAGCGCTTACAGGGGTTCTGGAAACACCATATATTTT.

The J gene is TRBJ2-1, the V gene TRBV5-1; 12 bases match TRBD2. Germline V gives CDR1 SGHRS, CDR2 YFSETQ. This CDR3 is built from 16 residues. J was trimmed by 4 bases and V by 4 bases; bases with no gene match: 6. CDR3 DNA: TGCGCCAGCAGCATCGGACTAGCGGGGAGATACAATGAGCAGTTCTTC. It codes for CASSIGLAGRYNEQFF.

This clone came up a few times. In DNA form, the CDR3 reads TGTGCCAGCAGCTTTGAGGGAAACACCATATATTTT. It codes for CASSFEGNTIYF. The rearrangement links TRBV7-8 to TRBJ1-3; no clear D gene. The germline V and J ends were trimmed by 3 bases and 4 bases, with 4 bases remaining between them. Per germline, CDR1 SGHVS and CDR2 FQNEAQ. The CDR3 is 12 residues long.

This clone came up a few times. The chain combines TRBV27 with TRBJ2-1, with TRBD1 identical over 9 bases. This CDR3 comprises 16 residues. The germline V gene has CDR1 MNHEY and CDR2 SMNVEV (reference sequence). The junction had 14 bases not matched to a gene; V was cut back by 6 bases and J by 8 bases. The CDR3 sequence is CASSIYPLDRGYEQFF. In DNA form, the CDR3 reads TGTGCCAGCAGCATTTACCCCCTGGACAGGGGTTATGAGCAGTTCTTC.

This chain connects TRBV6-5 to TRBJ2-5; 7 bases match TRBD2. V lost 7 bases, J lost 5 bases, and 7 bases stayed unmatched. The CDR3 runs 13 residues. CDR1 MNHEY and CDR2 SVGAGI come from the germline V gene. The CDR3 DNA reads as TGTGCCAGCACCTGGACTAGGAGGGAGACCCAGTACTTC. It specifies CASTWTRRETQYF.

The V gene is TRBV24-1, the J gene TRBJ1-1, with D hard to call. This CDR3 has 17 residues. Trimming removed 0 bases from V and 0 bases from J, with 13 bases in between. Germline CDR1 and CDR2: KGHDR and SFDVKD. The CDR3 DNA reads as TGTGCCACCAGTGATTTGACGACTGACGCCCTGAACACTGAAGCTTTCTTT. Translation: CATSDLTTDALNTEAFF.

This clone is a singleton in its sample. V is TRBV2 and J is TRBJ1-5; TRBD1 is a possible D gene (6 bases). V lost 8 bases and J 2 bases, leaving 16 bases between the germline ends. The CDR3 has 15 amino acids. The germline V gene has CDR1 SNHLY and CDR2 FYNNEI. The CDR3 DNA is TGTGCCAGCCGCCCTATCGCAGGGGGCAATCAGCCCCAGCATTTT. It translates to CASRPIAGGNQPQHF.

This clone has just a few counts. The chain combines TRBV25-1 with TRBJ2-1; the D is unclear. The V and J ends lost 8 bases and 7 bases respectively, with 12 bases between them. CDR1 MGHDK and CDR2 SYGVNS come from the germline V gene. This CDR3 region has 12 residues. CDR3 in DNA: TGTGCCAGCTACCCCGAGATAAATGAGCAGTTCTTC. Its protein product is CASYPEINEQFF. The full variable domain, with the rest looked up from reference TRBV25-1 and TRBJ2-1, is EADIYQTPRYLVIGTGKKITLECSQTMGHDKMYWYQQDPGMELHLIHYSYGVNSTEKGDLSSESTVSRIRTEHFPLTLESARPSHTSQYLCASYPEINEQFFGPGTRLTVL.

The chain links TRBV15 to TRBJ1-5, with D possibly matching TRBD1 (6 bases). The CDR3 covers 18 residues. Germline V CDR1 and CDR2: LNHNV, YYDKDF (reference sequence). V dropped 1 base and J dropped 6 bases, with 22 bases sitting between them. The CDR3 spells CATSRGAWAGEKGQPQHF. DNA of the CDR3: TGTGCCACCAGCAGAGGAGCGTGGGCAGGGGAAAAAGGTCAGCCCCAGCATTTT.

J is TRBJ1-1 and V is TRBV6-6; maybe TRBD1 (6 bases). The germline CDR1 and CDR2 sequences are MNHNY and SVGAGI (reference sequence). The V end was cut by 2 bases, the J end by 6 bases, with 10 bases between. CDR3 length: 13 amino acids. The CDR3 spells CASSYSTGSEAFF. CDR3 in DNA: TGTGCCAGCAGTTACAGCACAGGGTCTGAAGCTTTCTTT.

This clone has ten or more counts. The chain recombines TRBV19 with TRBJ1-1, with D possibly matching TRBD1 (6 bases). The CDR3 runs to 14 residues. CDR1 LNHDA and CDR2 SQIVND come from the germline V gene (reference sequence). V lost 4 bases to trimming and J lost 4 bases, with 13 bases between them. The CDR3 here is CASSTLQGGTEAFF. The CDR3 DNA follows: TGTGCCAGTAGTACCCTACAGGGCGGCACTGAAGCTTTCTTT.

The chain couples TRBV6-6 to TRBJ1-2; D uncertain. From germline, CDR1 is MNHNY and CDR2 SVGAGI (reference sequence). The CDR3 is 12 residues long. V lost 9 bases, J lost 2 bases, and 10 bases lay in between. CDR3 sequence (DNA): TGTGCCAGTAAGACGGAGAACTATGGCTACACCTTC. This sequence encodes CASKTENYGYTF.

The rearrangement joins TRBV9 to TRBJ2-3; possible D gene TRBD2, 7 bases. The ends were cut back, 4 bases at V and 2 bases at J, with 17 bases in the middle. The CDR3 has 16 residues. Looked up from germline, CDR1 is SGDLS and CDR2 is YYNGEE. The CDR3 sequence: CASSLRGGRATDTQYF. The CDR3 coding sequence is TGTGCCAGCAGCTTGAGAGGGGGGAGGGCCACAGATACGCAGTATTTT.

The CDR3 protein is CASGLRGETQYF. In nucleotides, the CDR3 is TGTGCTAGTGGTTTGAGGGGCGAGACCCAGTACTTC. The V gene is TRBV12-5, the J gene TRBJ2-5, with a weak D call TRBD1 (5 bases). This CDR3 contains 12 residues. From germline, CDR1 is LGHNT and CDR2 FRNRAP. Trimming shortened V by 2 bases and J by 5 bases, and 6 bases separated the two germline ends.

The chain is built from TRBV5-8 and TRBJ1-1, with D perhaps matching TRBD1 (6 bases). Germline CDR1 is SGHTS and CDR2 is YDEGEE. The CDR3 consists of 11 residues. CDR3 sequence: CGLTGYSEAFF. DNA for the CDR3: TGTGGTTTAACAGGGTACTCTGAAGCTTTCTTT. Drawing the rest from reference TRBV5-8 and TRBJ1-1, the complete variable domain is EAGVTQSPTHLIKTRGQQATLRCSPISGHTSVYWYQQALGLGLQFLLWYDEGEERNRGNFPPRFSGRQFPNYSSELNVNALELEDSALYLCGLTGYSEAFFGQGTRLTVV.

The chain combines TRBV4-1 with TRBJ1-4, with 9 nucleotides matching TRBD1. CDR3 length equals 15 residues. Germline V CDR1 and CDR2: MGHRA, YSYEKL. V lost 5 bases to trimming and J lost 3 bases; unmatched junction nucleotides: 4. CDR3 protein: CASSIRDRANEKLFF. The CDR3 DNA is TGCGCCAGCAGCATCCGGGACAGGGCTAATGAAAAACTGTTTTTT.

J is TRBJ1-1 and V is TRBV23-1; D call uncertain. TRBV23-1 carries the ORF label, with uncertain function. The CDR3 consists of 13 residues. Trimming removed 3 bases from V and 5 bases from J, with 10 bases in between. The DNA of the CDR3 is TGCGCCAGCAGTCAGGAGTTAAGGACTGAAGCTTTCTTT. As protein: CASSQELRTEAFF.

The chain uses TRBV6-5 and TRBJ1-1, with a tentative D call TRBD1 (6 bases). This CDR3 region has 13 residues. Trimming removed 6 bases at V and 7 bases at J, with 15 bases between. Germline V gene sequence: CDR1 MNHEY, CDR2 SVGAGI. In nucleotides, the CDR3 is TGTGCCAGCAGACGAGGGACACCTCTTGAAGCTTTCTTT. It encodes CASRRGTPLEAFF.